The entry below describes one T cell receptor (beta chain). Researchers ran the PCR with 60 Vbeta and 13 Jbeta primers. Sequenced by immunoSEQ multiplex PCR; TCRdb stores in-frame clones only, minus some. This sample has 130,000 or so clones; 65% to 90% occur once, and the top ten carry 2% to 2.5%. This record comes from a study of cytomegalovirus exposure and HLA in healthy donors. V was pared by 3 bases and J by 5 bases, with 2 bases between. Germline V gene lookup returns CDR1 KGHSH and CDR2 LQKENI. The CDR3 is made up of 11 amino acids. The clonotype comes from a man aged 25 to 40 in good health and CMV-seronegative. Input material: PBMCs. This chain joins TRBV18 and TRBJ2-1; D gene ambiguous. The CDR3 DNA is TGTGCCAGCTCACCCGACAATGAGCAGTTCTTC. Translation: CASSPDNEQFF.